This TCR beta chain was recorded in a study of T cell repertoires in cytomegalovirus infection. Study findings and constraints: Dominating the ex vivo response were TCR beta clonotypes that were CMV-specific and HLA-C-restricted.

As to this clonotype: Its antigen remains unidentified.

In TCRdb, the reads were re-called with MiXCR into one record per CDR3 protein. The sample holds 350,000 to 400,000 distinct CDR3 sequences, about 35% seen once. The TCR was taken from a human donor in good health (CMV status not recorded). Some clones in this sample may be carry-over from other donors' samples. Sample: cultured PBMCs, taken from culture after CMV antigen stimulation.

The CDR3 protein is CASSFPREGRNEQFF. The DNA for the CDR3 is TGTGCCAGCAGCTTTCCACGGGAGGGGAGGAATGAGCAGTTCTTC. The chain joins TRBV11-2 to TRBJ2-1; 8 positions match TRBD2. The V and J ends lost 3 bases and 7 bases, in that order; junction bases with no gene match: 8. The CDR3 covers 15 residues. CDR1 is SGHAT and CDR2 is FQNNGV in the germline V gene.